This T cell receptor (beta chain) came from a study of blood T cell repertoires in COVID-19. Only in-frame clones appear in the TCRdb table, and some are missing; sequencing was by immunoSEQ multiplex PCR. The sample has approximately 280,000 clones, roughly 87% seen once. The CDR3 length is 14 residues. Germline assignment: CDR1 SQVTM and CDR2 ANQGSEA. Trimming removed 7 bases at V and 9 bases at J, with 24 bases between. The TCR comes from a woman between 40 and 50 years old who had recovered from COVID-19. Material: PBMCs or T cells enriched from blood (not recorded which). The chain recombines TRBV29-1 with TRBJ1-1; D remains ambiguous. The CDR3 is CSATMSTTPSQAFF. DNA for the CDR3: TGCAGCGCGACCATGAGCACTACCCCGTCCCAAGCTTTCTTT.